These T cell receptor beta chains were read from a single sample in a study of response to subunit inactivated influenza vaccine. TCRdb reanalysed the RT-PCR reads using MiXCR and keeps one entry per CDR3 protein. This table has roughly 620,000 distinct CDR3 sequences, over 9% appearing once. Separately, the same data were catalogued under a study of T cells expressing NK-cell markers.

Source: PBMCs from blood, taken on the day of vaccination. The receptors originated from a man aged 45-65 years who received an inactivated influenza vaccine. Both conserved end residues are part of each CDR3. D genes are given only for firm matches. The listing skips clone size in some rows; elsewhere it reads once, few, many or a size class.

>once|TRBV18|TRBJ2-1|-
CASSPKIEGRNEQFF
TGTGCCAGCTCACCGAAGATCGAGGGGAGAAATGAGCAGTTCTTC
>-|TRBV7-8|TRBJ2-3|-
CASSLGPGRGFLSDTQYF
TGTGCCAGCAGCTTAGGGCCCGGCAGGGGATTTTTATCAGATACGCAGTATTTT
>-|TRBV27|TRBJ1-2|-
CASSLPGTGRLTNYGYTF
TGTGCCAGCAGTTTACCCGGCACTGGGAGACTTACTAACTATGGCTACACCTTC
>many|TRBV6-2/TRBV6-3|TRBJ1-1|-
CASTLQGFTEAFF
TGTGCCAGCACATTACAGGGATTCACTGAAGCTTTCTTT
>many|TRBV5-1|TRBJ1-1|-
CASRASVMNTEAFF
TGCGCCAGCCGCGCATCAGTCATGAACACTGAAGCTTTCTTT
>-|TRBV5-5|TRBJ2-7|TRBD1
CASSYPDRDWEQYF
TGTGCCAGCAGCTACCCGGACAGGGACTGGGAGCAGTACTTC
>many|TRBV29-1|TRBJ2-7|TRBD2
CSVRLATSYEQYF
TGCAGCGTGCGACTAGCGACCTCCTACGAGCAGTACTTC
>few|TRBV20-1|TRBJ2-1|TRBD2
CSASPSGSVTYNEQFF
TGCAGTGCTAGTCCTAGCGGGAGTGTCACCTACAATGAGCAGTTCTTC
>many|TRBV10-3|TRBJ1-6|-
CAIRAEGPYNSPLHF
TGTGCCATCAGGGCGGAGGGACCCTATAATTCACCCCTCCACTTT
>-|TRBV24-1|TRBJ2-3|TRBD1
CATSDPGQGRTDTQYF
TGTGCCACCAGTGATCCCGGACAGGGGAGGACAGATACGCAGTATTTT
>few|TRBV3-1|TRBJ2-1|-
CASSEVLAEPYNEQFF
TGTGCCAGCAGCGAAGTTTTAGCGGAGCCTTACAATGAGCAGTTCTTC
>once|TRBV12-3/TRBV12-4|TRBJ2-7|-
CACSKQGAYEQYF
TGTGCCTGCAGTAAGCAGGGAGCCTACGAGCAGTACTTC
>-|TRBV12-3/TRBV12-4|TRBJ2-1|-
CASSLTGPDEQFF
TGTGCCAGCAGTTTAACAGGGCCCGATGAGCAGTTCTTC
>-|TRBV11-2|TRBJ1-2|-
CASSLLQENYGYTF
TGTGCCAGCAGCTTGCTACAGGAGAACTATGGCTACACCTTC
>-|TRBV7-2|TRBJ2-3|-
CASSLIRDSTRTDTQYF
TGTGCCAGCAGCTTAATTCGGGACTCAACCCGCACAGATACGCAGTATTTT
>-|TRBV12-3/TRBV12-4|TRBJ2-1|-
CASSLVVLEQFF
TGTGCCAGCAGTTTAGTGGTGTTGGAGCAGTTCTTC
>-|TRBV9|TRBJ2-6|-
CASSGIWLSGANVLTF
TGTGCCAGCAGCGGGATCTGGCTTTCTGGGGCCAACGTCCTGACTTTC
>few|TRBV6-7|TRBJ2-7|TRBD2
CASSYPRTSGRRYEQYF
TGTGCCAGCAGTTACCCTCGGACTAGCGGGAGAAGGTACGAGCAGTACTTC
>-|TRBV5-1|TRBJ2-1|-
CASSLIRSSGYNEQFF
TGCGCCAGCAGCTTGATTAGGAGTAGCGGTTACAATGAGCAGTTCTTC
>many|TRBV12-3/TRBV12-4|TRBJ2-1|TRBD2
CASSFQAGDRGEQFF
TGTGCCAGCAGCTTTCAAGCGGGAGATAGGGGTGAGCAGTTCTTC
>few|TRBV12-3/TRBV12-4|TRBJ2-5|TRBD2
CASSPSGGGGTQYF
TGTGCCAGCAGTCCTAGCGGGGGAGGGGGGACCCAGTACTTC
>many|TRBV10-3|TRBJ1-1|TRBD1
CASRGTGDNTEAFF
TGTGCCAGTCGCGGGACAGGGGACAACACTGAAGCTTTCTTT
>-|TRBV10-3|TRBJ1-2|-
CAISEDRPYGYTF
TGTGCCATCAGTGAAGACAGGCCTTATGGCTACACCTTC